These 21 T cell receptor beta chains came from one sample sequenced in a study of CD8 T cells in ankylosing spondylitis. MiXCR was run by TCRdb on the 5' RACE reads, yielding one entry per CDR3 protein. This sample carries fewer than 400,000 distinct CDR3 sequences, roughly 15% of them seen once, and the ten largest clones take around 1%. Material: blood, either unsorted or a sorted T cell fraction (not recorded which). These receptors came from a male donor with ankylosing spondylitis or in good health (not recorded which).

This chain connects TRBV6-1 to TRBJ2-3; 15 positions agree with TRBD2. Unmatched junction bases numbered 3, after V lost 4 bases and J lost 4 bases. The CDR3 loop spans 16 amino acids. Germline CDR1 is MNHNS and CDR2 is SASEGT. The CDR3 loop is CASSGGLAGGPDTQYF. In nucleotides, the CDR3 is TGTGCCAGCAGTGGGGGACTAGCGGGAGGACCAGATACGCAGTATTTT.

The J gene is TRBJ1-1, the V gene TRBV7-9; D unclear. CDR1 is SEHNR and CDR2 is FQNEAQ in the germline V gene (reference sequence). The CDR3 loop spans 15 amino acids. The V gene lost 2 bases and the J gene lost 1 base, with 11 bases spanning the gap. The CDR3 nucleotides read TGTGCCAGCAGCTTAAGTACCGGGAAGAACACTGAAGCTTTCTTT. Its protein is CASSLSTGKNTEAFF.

A few counts support this clonotype. V and J are TRBV4-1 and TRBJ2-7, with D uncertain. Germline CDR1 and CDR2: MGHRA and YSYEKL. Deletions cut 0 bases from V and 3 bases from J, with 12 bases between. The CDR3 spans 15 residues. CDR3 region: CASSQDDWKDYEQYF. The CDR3 bases are TGCGCCAGCAGCCAAGATGATTGGAAAGACTACGAGCAGTACTTC.

This clonotype came up a few times. The chain is built from TRBV9 and TRBJ1-2, with unresolved D. The CDR3 is 13 residues long. The V end lost 0 bases, the J end lost 5 bases, and 8 bases lay between the germline ends. Per the germline V gene, CDR1 is SGDLS and CDR2 is YYNGEE. CDR3 in amino acids: CASSVEGRYGYTF. Here the CDR3 DNA reads TGTGCCAGCAGCGTAGAGGGCAGGTATGGCTACACCTTC.

This clonotype was seen at least ten times. The chain recombines TRBV15 with TRBJ2-7, with 7 bases aligning to TRBD1. From germline, CDR1 is LNHNV and CDR2 YYDKDF (reference sequence). Trimming removed 0 bases from V and 0 bases from J; junction bases left unmatched: 8. CDR3 length: 17 amino acids. The CDR3 DNA follows: TGTGCCACCAGCAGAGATTCGGGGACAGTCCTCTCCTACGAGCAGTACTTC. This encodes CATSRDSGTVLSYEQYF.

This clonotype was seen many times. The chain is built from TRBV7-8 and TRBJ2-7, with 12 bases matching TRBD2. Germline assignment: CDR1 SGHVS and CDR2 FQNEAQ. Trimming cost V 4 bases and J 1 base; bases outside gene matches: 2. The CDR3 is 15 residues long. CDR3 DNA sequence: TGTGCCAGCAGCTCGACTAGCGGGAGATCCTACGAGCAGTACTTC. Encoded protein: CASSSTSGRSYEQYF.

The chain joins TRBV2 to TRBJ2-7; D possibly matches TRBD1 or TRBD2 (5 bases each). CDR1 and CDR2 from the germline V gene are SNHLY and FYNNEI. The CDR3 sequence is 14 residues long. V lost 8 bases and J 0 bases, leaving 14 bases between the germline ends. In DNA, the CDR3 is TGTGCCAGCGGGGACCTCAGTAGCTCCTACGAGCAGTACTTC. Its translation: CASGDLSSSYEQYF.

This clonotype was seen ten or more times. The genes are TRBV5-1 and TRBJ1-1, with D possibly being TRBD1 (5 bases). Germline CDR1 SGHRS, CDR2 YFSETQ. This CDR3 has 15 amino acids. Trimming removed 4 bases at V and 1 base at J, with 14 bases between. The CDR3 here is CASSGLRDQNTEAFF. The DNA for the CDR3 is TGCGCCAGCAGCGGCCTCCGGGACCAGAACACTGAAGCTTTCTTT.

As concerns this clonotype: In this CDR3 the conserved last residue, phenylalanine or tryptophan, is missing, so a read error is likely. The chain uses TRBV10-3 and TRBJ2-3, with TRBD2 as a possible D gene (5 bases). Germline CDR1 reads ENHRY; CDR2 reads SYGVKD. V lost 4 bases and J lost 2, with 7 bases in between. There are 13 residues in the CDR3. CDR3 nucleotides: TGTGCCATCAGTGGAGGGTACACAGATACGCAGTATTTG. Amino acids: CAISGGYTDTQYL.

The J gene is TRBJ1-2, the V gene TRBV15, with unresolved D. Germline V gene lookup returns CDR1 LNHNV and CDR2 YYDKDF (reference sequence). The CDR3 is 14 amino acids. V lost 5 bases and J lost 4, with 14 bases in between. CDR3 region: CATSLGGDSYGYTF. CDR3 in DNA: TGTGCCACCAGCCTGGGTGGGGATAGCTATGGCTACACCTTC. Supplemented by reference TRBV15 and TRBJ1-2, the full variable domain reads DAMVIQNPRYQVTQFGKPVTLSCSQTLNHNVMYWYQQKSSQAPKLLFHYYDKDFNNEADTPDNFQSRRPNTSFCFLDIRSPGLGDTAMYLCATSLGGDSYGYTFGSGTRLTVV.

In this sample, this clonotype turned up a few times. In nucleotides, the CDR3 is TGTGCCATCAGTGAGGACAGAGGAAACACCATATATTTT. Translating gives CAISEDRGNTIYF. V usage is TRBV10-3 and J usage is TRBJ1-3; a possible D gene is TRBD1 (5 bases). This CDR3 has 13 amino acids. V lost 2 bases and J 4 bases, leaving 6 bases between the germline ends. Germline CDR1 is ENHRY and CDR2 is SYGVKD.

The chain links TRBV5-6 to TRBJ2-2, with D tentatively TRBD2 (5 bases). Trimming took 6 bases from V and 7 from J, leaving 16 bases between them. Per the germline V gene, CDR1 is SGHDT and CDR2 is YYEEEE. The CDR3 covers 14 residues. CDR3 protein: CASTHRGSRGELFF. The CDR3 nucleotides are TGTGCCAGCACCCACCGGGGAAGCCGCGGGGAGCTGTTTTTT.

This clonotype was seen a few times. This chain joins TRBV5-6 and TRBJ2-3; D may be TRBD1 or TRBD2 (5 bases each). Deletions cut 4 bases from V and 4 bases from J, with 10 bases between. The CDR3 has 13 residues. Germline V lookup: CDR1 SGHDT, CDR2 YYEEEE. The CDR3 nucleotides read TGTGCCAGCAGCCCGGGACGATCAGATACGCAGTATTTT. Translation gives CASSPGRSDTQYF.

This clonotype was found a few times. This chain uses TRBV7-2 with TRBJ2-4; D perhaps matches TRBD1 (5 bases). The CDR3 consists of 15 residues. The germline V and J ends were trimmed by 5 bases and 0 bases, with 11 bases remaining between them. CDR1 SGHTA and CDR2 FQGNSA come from the germline V gene. In DNA form, the CDR3 reads TGTGCCAGCAGCCGACAGATTTTAGCCAAAAACATTCAGTACTTC. This sequence encodes CASSRQILAKNIQYF.

The V and J genes are TRBV29-1 and TRBJ2-7, with 7 positions matching TRBD1. J lost 1 base, V lost 4 bases, and 10 bases had no gene match. Germline CDR1 and CDR2: SQVTM and ANQGSEA. There are 15 residues in the CDR3. CDR3 sequence reads: CSVAGGQGASYEQYF. The CDR3 DNA reads TGCAGCGTTGCAGGGGGACAAGGGGCTTCCTACGAGCAGTACTTC.

The chain employs TRBV5-1 and TRBJ1-2; D gene ambiguous. The germline V gene encodes CDR1 SGHRS and CDR2 YFSETQ. The CDR3 consists of 14 residues. Trimming removed 1 base at V and 0 bases at J, with 7 bases between. CDR3: CASSLLATNYGYTF. Here the CDR3 DNA reads TGCGCCAGCAGCTTGCTGGCTACTAACTATGGCTACACCTTC. Using reference TRBV5-1 and TRBJ1-2 for the parts outside the CDR3, the full variable domain is KAGVTQTPRYLIKTRGQQVTLSCSPISGHRSVSWYQQTPGQGLQFLFEYFSETQRNKGNFPGRFSGRQFSNSRSEMNVSTLELGDSALYLCASSLLATNYGYTFGSGTRLTVV.

This clonotype was detected a few times. The chain employs TRBV6-1 and TRBJ2-5; tentatively, D is TRBD2 (6 bases). The CDR3 is 18 residues long. Germline-derived CDR1 and CDR2 are MNHNS and SASEGT. V shed 2 bases and J shed 3 bases, with 22 bases lying between them. CDR3: CASSEYGGGSPKKETQYF. The CDR3 nucleotides are TGTGCCAGCAGTGAATACGGGGGTGGATCGCCCAAGAAAGAGACCCAGTACTTC.

This clonotype was counted ten times or more. This chain connects TRBV5-1 to TRBJ1-5; 9 nucleotides match TRBD1. The V gene end was trimmed by 0 bases and the J gene end by 4 bases; junction bases not matched to a gene: 2. The CDR3 loop spans 15 amino acids. CDR1 and CDR2 from the germline V gene are SGHRS and YFSETQ. CDR3 DNA sequence: TGCGCCAGCAGCTTGGATGGACAGGGGAATCAGCCCCAGCATTTT. Amino acid sequence: CASSLDGQGNQPQHF.

The gene calls are TRBV9 and TRBJ2-5; TRBD2 matches 12 bases. Looked up from germline, CDR1 is SGDLS and CDR2 is YYNGEE. The CDR3 runs 17 residues. J lost 4 bases, V lost 4 bases, and 11 bases had no gene match. The CDR3 loop reads CASSPRTSGIRRETQYF. CDR3 in DNA: TGTGCCAGCAGCCCAAGGACTAGCGGGATTCGACGAGAGACCCAGTACTTC. Complete variable domain (other parts from reference TRBV9 and TRBJ2-5): DSGVTQTPKHLITATGQRVTLRCSPRSGDLSVYWYQQSLDQGLQFLIQYYNGEERAKGNILERFSAQQFPDLHSELNLSSLELGDSALYFCASSPRTSGIRRETQYFGPGTRLLVL.

This clonotype was picked up a small number of times. The CDR3 protein is CASSRDGMNTEAFF. CDR3 nucleotides: TGCGCCAGCAGCCGGGACGGCATGAACACTGAAGCTTTCTTT. V is TRBV5-1 and J is TRBJ1-1, with a possible D match to TRBD1 (5 bases). Germline lookup yields CDR1 SGHRS and CDR2 YFSETQ. Deletions cut 4 bases from V and 0 bases from J, with 10 bases between. CDR3 size: 14 residues. Together with reference TRBV5-1 and TRBJ1-1, the CDR3 gives the full variable domain: KAGVTQTPRYLIKTRGQQVTLSCSPISGHRSVSWYQQTPGQGLQFLFEYFSETQRNKGNFPGRFSGRQFSNSRSEMNVSTLELGDSALYLCASSRDGMNTEAFFGQGTRLTVV.

This CDR3 is CASSEGGPSYEQYF. As DNA, the CDR3 is TGTGCCAGCAGTGAAGGCGGGCCATCCTACGAGCAGTACTTC. The rearrangement uses TRBV6-1 and TRBJ2-7; D might be TRBD2 (5 bases). Trimming took off 1 base at V and 1 base at J, with 8 bases between the two ends. The CDR3 runs 14 residues. Germline CDR1 is MNHNS and CDR2 is SASEGT.